This T cell receptor (beta chain) emerged from a study of shared clonotypes between healthy human individuals. Study-level findings and limits: Sampling covered nothing but blood. Tissue TCR repertoires likely differ from those found in blood.

Comment on this clone: Its specificity is not known.

This CDR3 region has 14 residues. Germline CDR1 reads SQVTM; CDR2 reads ANQGSEA. Trimming took off 3 bases at V and 0 bases at J, with 10 bases between the two ends. The table came from immunoSEQ multiplex PCR; TCRdb's copy has only in-frame clones and leaves some out. The repertoire holds roughly 300,000 clones, with roughly 84% as singletons. The V and J genes are TRBV29-1 and TRBJ2-3; D remains ambiguous. What was sequenced was memory CD8+ T cells sorted from blood. This sample's subset: CD45RO+ cells pooled with CCR7-negative TemRA cells. The sequence was collected from a young man in good health. CDR3 in amino acids: CSVEELGSTDTQYF. CDR3 sequence (DNA): TGCAGCGTTGAGGAACTGGGTAGCACAGATACGCAGTATTTT.